Following are 14 T cell receptor beta chains from one sample sequenced in a study of CD8 T cells in ankylosing spondylitis. Using its own MiXCR run on the 5' RACE reads, TCRdb lists one record per CDR3 protein. The top ten clones hold 0.45% to 0.6% of a sample with 750,000 to 850,000 distinct CDR3 sequences, about 12% of them seen once. For these receptors, no antigen is known. Findings and limits, study-wide: Characteristic, it appeared, of ankylosing spondylitis blood was a TCR beta motif of fewer than 10 highly homologous variants.

Material: blood, either unsorted or a sorted T cell fraction (not recorded which). Source of these receptors: a male donor with ankylosing spondylitis.

The rearrangement uses TRBV10-3 and TRBJ1-5; maybe TRBD1 (6 bases). The CDR3 sequence is 15 residues long. Germline V gene data show CDR1 as ENHRY and CDR2 as SYGVKD. Trimming stripped 11 bases from V and 1 base from J, with 18 bases between. The CDR3 spells CASDRGGQSNQPQHF. In DNA form, the CDR3 reads TGTGCCTCCGACCGGGGGGGGCAAAGCAATCAGCCCCAGCATTTT.

This clonotype has a handful of counts. This sequence joins TRBV5-1 and TRBJ2-3, with TRBD1 identical over 12 bases. The CDR3 consists of 16 residues. Germline V lookup: CDR1 SGHRS, CDR2 YFSETQ. The trim removed 3 bases at V and 2 bases at J, leaving 4 bases unmatched. CDR3 DNA sequence: TGCGCCAGCAGCTGGGGGACAGGGGGCGTCACAGATACGCAGTATTTT. This translates into CASSWGTGGVTDTQYF. The variable domain in full, completed from reference TRBV5-1 and TRBJ2-3, reads KAGVTQTPRYLIKTRGQQVTLSCSPISGHRSVSWYQQTPGQGLQFLFEYFSETQRNKGNFPGRFSGRQFSNSRSEMNVSTLELGDSALYLCASSWGTGGVTDTQYFGPGTRLTVL.

In this sample, this clonotype turned up many times. This chain joins TRBV20-1 and TRBJ2-1, with D tentatively TRBD1 or TRBD2 (5 bases each). The CDR3 runs 15 residues. Trimming cost V 6 bases and J 0 bases, with 15 bases left between them. Germline CDR1 is DFQATT and CDR2 is SNEGSKA (reference sequence). The DNA of the CDR3 is TGCAGTGCAGAGGGACGGGCGAGCTCCTACAATGAGCAGTTCTTC. This sequence encodes CSAEGRASSYNEQFF.

This chain uses TRBV18 with TRBJ1-4; D not resolved. Germline CDR1 is KGHSH and CDR2 is LQKENI. This CDR3 is built from 15 residues. Between the trimmed V and J ends, which lost 4 bases and 5 bases, there was a span of 14 bases. Written as DNA, the CDR3 is TGTGCCAGCTCACTGCGGGCCTTGGAGAATGAAAAACTGTTTTTT. Its protein is CASSLRALENEKLFF.

This clonotype was seen ten or more times. The chain links TRBV20-1 to TRBJ1-4, with 9 bases aligning to TRBD1. Trimming cost V 3 bases and J 8 bases; bases outside gene matches: 10. CDR1 and CDR2 (germline): DFQATT, SNEGSKA (reference sequence). This CDR3 contains 15 residues. The CDR3 sequence is CSAREDRGFGEKLFF. The CDR3 DNA reads as TGCAGTGCTAGGGAGGACAGGGGATTCGGGGAAAAACTGTTTTTT.

The CDR3 sequence is CASSSLDRVSYEQYF. The CDR3 DNA reads TGTGCCAGCAGCTCACTAGACAGGGTGTCCTACGAGCAGTACTTC. This chain links TRBV11-1 with TRBJ2-7; 7 nucleotides match TRBD1. CDR1 is SGHAT and CDR2 is FQDESV in the germline V gene (reference sequence). There are 15 residues in the CDR3. The J segment lost 1 base and the V segment lost 4 bases, leaving 7 bases of the junction unmatched.

The table lists this clonotype with a few counts. V is TRBV3-1 and J is TRBJ2-2; TRBD1 is a possible D gene (6 bases). V was pared by 7 bases and J by 7 bases, with 19 bases between. Per the germline V gene, CDR1 is LGHDT and CDR2 is YNNKEL (reference sequence). The CDR3 is 15 residues long. CDR3: CASNSRVGAGGELFF. CDR3 bases: TGTGCCAGCAACTCAAGAGTGGGGGCGGGCGGGGAGCTGTTTTTT.

The sample holds many counts of this clonotype. The chain combines TRBV20-1 with TRBJ2-3; TRBD2 aligns across 8 bases. V dropped 1 base and J dropped 5; count of bases not matched to a gene: 8. The CDR3 is 15 residues long. CDR1 and CDR2 (germline): DFQATT, SNEGSKA (reference sequence). In nucleotides, the CDR3 is TGCAGTGCTAGAGGGAGAGCGGGAGTCAGAGATACGCAGTATTTT. Encoded protein: CSARGRAGVRDTQYF.

The chain has TRBV15 and TRBJ2-1; the D is unclear. V lost 5 bases to trimming and J lost 8 bases, with 13 bases between them. There are 13 residues in the CDR3. Germline V lookup: CDR1 LNHNV, CDR2 YYDKDF (reference sequence). As DNA, the CDR3 is TGTGCCACCAGCCCCCCAGGTCTCGATGAGCAGTTCTTC. This sequence encodes CATSPPGLDEQFF.

The chain joins TRBV24-1 to TRBJ2-1; the match to TRBD2 covers 12 bases. This CDR3 region has 16 residues. With 3 bases clipped from V and 4 bases from J, the junction kept 3 bases outside the gene matches. Germline V lookup: CDR1 KGHDR, CDR2 SFDVKD. The CDR3: CATSDIGTSGYNEQFF. In DNA, the CDR3 is TGTGCCACCAGTGATATAGGGACTAGCGGGTACAATGAGCAGTTCTTC.

V usage is TRBV20-1 and J usage is TRBJ2-7; D unresolved. Trimming cost V 1 base and J 6 bases, with 13 bases left between them. Germline lookup yields CDR1 DFQATT and CDR2 SNEGSKA (reference sequence). The CDR3 runs to 13 residues. The CDR3 protein is CSARVGPRIEQYF. CDR3 nucleotides: TGCAGTGCTAGAGTAGGGCCACGAATCGAGCAGTACTTC.

The chain carries TRBV20-1 and TRBJ1-2, with D tentatively TRBD1 (5 bases). Deletions cut 4 bases from V and 2 bases from J, with 14 bases between. The germline gives CDR1 DFQATT, CDR2 SNEGSKA (reference sequence). The CDR3 covers 14 residues. The CDR3 protein is CSATTPRENYGYTF. The DNA for the CDR3 is TGCAGTGCTACCACCCCCAGGGAGAACTATGGCTACACCTTC.

This chain joins TRBV20-1 and TRBJ2-3, with TRBD1 matching 8 bases. CDR1 is DFQATT, CDR2 SNEGSKA, per germline (reference sequence). The ends lost 6 bases at V and 2 bases at J; junction bases unmatched: 10. The CDR3 is made up of 15 amino acids. The CDR3 region is CSAIKDRGYTDTQYF. CDR3 DNA sequence: TGCAGTGCAATTAAAGACAGGGGCTACACAGATACGCAGTATTTT.

J is TRBJ2-5 and V is TRBV20-1; no clear D. This CDR3 has 15 amino acids. V shed 1 base and J shed 0 bases, with 12 bases lying between them. Per germline, CDR1 DFQATT and CDR2 SNEGSKA (reference sequence). The CDR3 nucleotides read TGCAGTGCTAGAGCGCGGACCTGGTACCAAGAGACCCAGTACTTC. The encoded protein is CSARARTWYQETQYF.